Listed below are T cell receptor beta chains from one sample, sequenced in a study of post-analysis software for immune sequencing data. TCRdb passed the PCR reads through MiXCR, listing each CDR3 protein once. This table holds about 800,000 distinct CDR3 sequences, roughly 27% found once. Material: blood. These receptors all stem from a girl aged 5 to 17 with multiple sclerosis. Both conserved end residues are part of each CDR3. D genes are given only for firm matches. Not every row has a clone size; where given, it reads once, few, many or a size class.

cdr3_length: 12
j_call: TRBJ1-2
d_call: TRBD1
clone_size: NA
v_call: TRBV20-1
cdr3_nt: TGCAGTGCGATTGGGACAGGGAGTGGCTACACCTTC
cdr3_aa: CSAIGTGSGYTF

cdr3_length: 20
j_call: TRBJ2-1
d_call: NA
clone_size: few
v_call: TRBV6-2/TRBV6-3
cdr3_nt: TGTGCCAGCAGTTACGAAGGGGGGTGGGTTCGGTCCGGACTTCACAATGAGCAGTTCTTC
cdr3_aa: CASSYEGGWVRSGLHNEQFF

cdr3_length: 16
j_call: TRBJ2-5
d_call: NA
clone_size: NA
v_call: TRBV10-1
cdr3_nt: TGCGTCAGCAGTCCCCCTAAGGGGCGGGACCAAGAGACCCAGTACTTC
cdr3_aa: CVSSPPKGRDQETQYF

cdr3_length: 15
j_call: TRBJ1-6
d_call: NA
clone_size: NA
v_call: TRBV7-2
cdr3_nt: TGTGCCAGCAGCTTAGCGTGGGCCAAGTTGACACCCCTCCACTTT
cdr3_aa: CASSLAWAKLTPLHF

cdr3_length: 15
j_call: TRBJ1-5
d_call: NA
clone_size: NA
v_call: TRBV7-2
cdr3_nt: TGTGCCAGCAGCTTATCCGGGACGGCGGAGGAACCCCAGCATTTT
cdr3_aa: CASSLSGTAEEPQHF

cdr3_length: 15
j_call: TRBJ1-2
d_call: NA
clone_size: NA
v_call: TRBV4-1
cdr3_nt: TGCGCCAGCAGCCCTCTTGTTGACAGGTCCTATGGCTACACCTTC
cdr3_aa: CASSPLVDRSYGYTF

cdr3_length: 15
j_call: TRBJ2-7
d_call: TRBD1
clone_size: many
v_call: TRBV6-6
cdr3_nt: TGTGCCAGCAGTTACTCGATCGGACAGGGGTACGAGCAGTACTTC
cdr3_aa: CASSYSIGQGYEQYF

cdr3_length: 13
j_call: TRBJ2-1
d_call: NA
clone_size: NA
v_call: TRBV27
cdr3_nt: TGTGCCAGCAGTTTACCCCGACCTAATGAGCAGTTCTTC
cdr3_aa: CASSLPRPNEQFF

cdr3_length: 17
j_call: TRBJ1-2
d_call: NA
clone_size: few
v_call: TRBV20-1
cdr3_nt: TGCAGTGCTAGAGTTAACACCCGGGGCCCAGTCGGGCGTGGCTACACCTTC
cdr3_aa: CSARVNTRGPVGRGYTF

cdr3_length: 13
j_call: TRBJ2-3
d_call: TRBD1
clone_size: NA
v_call: TRBV7-2
cdr3_nt: TGTGCCAGCAGCGGGACAGGGAGGGATACGCAGTATTTT
cdr3_aa: CASSGTGRDTQYF

cdr3_length: 17
j_call: TRBJ2-7
d_call: TRBD2
clone_size: many
v_call: TRBV7-2
cdr3_nt: TGTGCCAGCAGCTTTGCGGGACTAGCGGGAGGCTCCTACGAGCAGTACTTC
cdr3_aa: CASSFAGLAGGSYEQYF

cdr3_length: 16
j_call: TRBJ2-3
d_call: NA
clone_size: NA
v_call: TRBV6-2/TRBV6-3
cdr3_nt: TGTGCCAGCGAACCTTGGACAGTTTCTAGCACAGATACGCAGTATTTT
cdr3_aa: CASEPWTVSSTDTQYF

cdr3_length: 13
j_call: TRBJ2-3
d_call: NA
clone_size: NA
v_call: TRBV7-2
cdr3_nt: TGTGCCAGCAGCCTAATAACCCCCGATGGGCAGTATTTT
cdr3_aa: CASSLITPDGQYF

cdr3_length: 13
j_call: TRBJ2-5
d_call: TRBD2
clone_size: few
v_call: TRBV28
cdr3_nt: TGTGCCAGCAGGGATAGCGGGAGAGAGACCCAGTACTTC
cdr3_aa: CASRDSGRETQYF

cdr3_length: 15
j_call: TRBJ2-7
d_call: TRBD1
clone_size: NA
v_call: TRBV11-2
cdr3_nt: TGTGCCAGCAGCTTAGGGGACAGGGTCCCCTACGAGCAGTACTTC
cdr3_aa: CASSLGDRVPYEQYF

cdr3_length: 13
j_call: TRBJ2-3
d_call: NA
clone_size: NA
v_call: TRBV10-3
cdr3_nt: TGTGCCGCCGTCGGGGGGCGGACAGATACGCAGTATTTT
cdr3_aa: CAAVGGRTDTQYF